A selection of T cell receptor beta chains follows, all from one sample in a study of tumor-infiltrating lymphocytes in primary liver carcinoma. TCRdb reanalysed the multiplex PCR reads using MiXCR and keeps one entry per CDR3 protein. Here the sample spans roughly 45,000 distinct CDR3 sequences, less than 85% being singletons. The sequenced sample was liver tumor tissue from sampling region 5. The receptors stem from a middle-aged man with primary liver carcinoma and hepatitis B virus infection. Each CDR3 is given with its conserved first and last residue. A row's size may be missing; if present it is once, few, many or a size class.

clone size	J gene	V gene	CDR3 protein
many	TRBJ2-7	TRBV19	CASGTNLGEQYF
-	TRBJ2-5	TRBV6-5	CANRSGVMGTQYF
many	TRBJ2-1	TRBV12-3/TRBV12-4	CASSVLGGGSYNEQFF
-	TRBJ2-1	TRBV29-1	CSIEFSSYNEQFF
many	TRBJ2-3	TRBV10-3	CAIKGAGGSTDTQYF
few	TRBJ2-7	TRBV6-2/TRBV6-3	CASNCNPYEQYF
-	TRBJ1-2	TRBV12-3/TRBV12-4	CVSNLGGTALYGCTF
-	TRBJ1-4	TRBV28	CASSPSAFATNEKLFF
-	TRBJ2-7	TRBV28	CVISRQFVYKQYF
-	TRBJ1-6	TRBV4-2	CASSRLDSENSSLHF
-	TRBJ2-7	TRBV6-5	CATSSPAGTSYEQYF
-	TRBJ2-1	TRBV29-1	CSGLPGQGADGQFF
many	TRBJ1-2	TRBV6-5	CASSYSGQGINYGYTF
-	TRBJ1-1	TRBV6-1	CATRSGGVITEAFF
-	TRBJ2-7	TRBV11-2	CASSLIGGLADAGEQYF
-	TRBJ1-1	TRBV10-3	CAISEGSRNIEAFF
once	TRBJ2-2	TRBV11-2	CASILVALEGTGELFF
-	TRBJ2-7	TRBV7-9	CASSSATGQALREQYF
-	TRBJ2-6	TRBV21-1	CASRPERDRNCSGANVLTF
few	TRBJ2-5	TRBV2	CASSGSYEETQYF
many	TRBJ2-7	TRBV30	CAWSPTGVEQYF
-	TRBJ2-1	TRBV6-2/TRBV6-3	CASSYWGRGSYNEQLF
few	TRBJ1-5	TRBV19	CASSAYSNQPQHF
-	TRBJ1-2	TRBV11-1	CASSPGHHYDCIF
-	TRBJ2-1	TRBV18	CASSPAEQNNEQFF
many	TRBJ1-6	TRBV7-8	CASSLGRQENNSPLHF
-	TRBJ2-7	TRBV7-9	CASTWRENYERYF
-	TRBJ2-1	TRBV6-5	CVSSYSSHEQFF
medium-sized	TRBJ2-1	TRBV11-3	CASSYRTSGSKDEQFF
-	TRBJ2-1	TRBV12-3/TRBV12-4	CASSPRGYNERLF
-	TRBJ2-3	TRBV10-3	CAISAEISGTYTQYF
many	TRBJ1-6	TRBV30	CAWSRDQENSPLHF
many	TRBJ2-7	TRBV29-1	CSVDREGTYEQYF
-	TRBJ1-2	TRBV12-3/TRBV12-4	CARSWGQGAGGYSF
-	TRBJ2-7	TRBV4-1	CASGQEGRSLQYF
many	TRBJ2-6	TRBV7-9	CASSLGGLGANVLTF
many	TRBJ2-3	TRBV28	CASSSSSYRDTVQDTQYF
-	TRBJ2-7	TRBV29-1	CSVITGDSPREQYF
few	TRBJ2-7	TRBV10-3	CAISEFGAGASCEQYF
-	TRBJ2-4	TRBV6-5	CASRAQAGLAKNIQYF
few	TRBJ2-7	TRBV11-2	CASSPGDYEQYF
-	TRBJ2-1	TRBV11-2	CASSLNQRTSGSYNEQFF
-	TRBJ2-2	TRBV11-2	CASSLAGAYIGELFF
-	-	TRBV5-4	CASGFSGEQYF
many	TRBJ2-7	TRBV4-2	CASSQFFLYEQYF